The rows below give T cell receptor beta chains drawn from one sample of a study of CD8 T cells in Susac syndrome. TCRdb itself ran the immunoSEQ multiplex PCR reads through MiXCR, one entry per CDR3 protein. The table includes 67,000 or so distinct CDR3 sequences, roughly 93% detected once. Sample: CD4+ T cells from PBMCs. The origin of the receptors is a human donor with Susac syndrome. The CDR3 runs from the conserved cysteine through the conserved F or W. D genes are given only for firm matches. Not all rows give a size; the values are once, few, many and, for expanded clones, a class.

j_gene,d_gene,v_gene,abundance,CDR3nt,CDR3aa
TRBJ1-6,.,TRBV11-2,.,TGTGCCAGCAGCTTATGGCAGGGAAATTCACCCCTCCACTTT,CASSLWQGNSPLHF
TRBJ2-2,.,TRBV14,.,TGTGCCAGCAGCCAAGTTATTGGGGCCGGGGAGCTGTTTTTT,CASSQVIGAGELFF
TRBJ1-5,TRBD1,TRBV2,.,TGTGCCAGCAGTGAATCAGGGGGCAGACAGCCCCAGCATTTT,CASSESGGRQPQHF
TRBJ1-1,.,TRBV7-3,.,TGTGCCAGCAGCCCCGGGGGACGCACTGAAGCTTTCTTT,CASSPGGRTEAFF
TRBJ1-2,TRBD1,TRBV28,.,TGTGCCAGCAGCATGACAGGGGACTATGGCCACACCTTC,CASSMTGDYGHTF
TRBJ1-2,.,TRBV5-4,.,TGTGCCAGCACCACTGGAATCCCGGCGATTGGCTACACCTTC,CASTTGIPAIGYTF
TRBJ2-7,TRBD2,TRBV7-2,once,TGTGCCAGCAGCTTAGATCCTAGCGGGGGGAGGCGGAGGTTGTACTTC,CASSLDPSGGRRRLYF
TRBJ1-4,.,TRBV18,.,TGTGCCAGCTCACGAGGGGATGGTGAAAAACTGTTTTTT,CASSRGDGEKLFF
TRBJ1-3,TRBD1,TRBV29-1,.,TGCAGCGCGGACAGGGGGGGCTCTGGAAACACCATATATTTT,CSADRGGSGNTIYF
TRBJ2-5,.,TRBV7-2,.,TGTGCCAGCAGCTTTGGCATTCGGGAGACCCAGTACTTC,CASSFGIRETQYF